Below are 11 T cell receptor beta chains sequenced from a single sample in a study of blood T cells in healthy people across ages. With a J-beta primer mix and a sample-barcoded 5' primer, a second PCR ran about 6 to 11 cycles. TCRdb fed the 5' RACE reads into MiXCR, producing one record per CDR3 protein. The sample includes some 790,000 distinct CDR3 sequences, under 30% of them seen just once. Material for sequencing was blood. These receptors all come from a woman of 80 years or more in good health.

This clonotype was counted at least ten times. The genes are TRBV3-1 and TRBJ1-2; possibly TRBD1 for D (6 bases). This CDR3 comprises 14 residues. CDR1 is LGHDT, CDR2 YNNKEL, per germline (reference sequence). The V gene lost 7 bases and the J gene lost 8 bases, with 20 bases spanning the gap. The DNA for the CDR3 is TGTGCCAGCACCGAGGTGGGGGGGCGCGGAGGCTACACCTTC. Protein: CASTEVGGRGGYTF.

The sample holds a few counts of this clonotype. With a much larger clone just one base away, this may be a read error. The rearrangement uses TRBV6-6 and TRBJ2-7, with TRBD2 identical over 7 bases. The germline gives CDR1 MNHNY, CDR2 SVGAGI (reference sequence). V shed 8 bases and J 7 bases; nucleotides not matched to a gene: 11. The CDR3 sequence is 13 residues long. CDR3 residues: CASRSGDYNEQYF. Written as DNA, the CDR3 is TGTGCCAGCCGGAGCGGGGACTACAATGAGCAGTACTTC.

The CDR3 region has the DNA TGTGCCAGCAGTCACAAGACTAGCGGGGTATCTGAGCAGTACTTC. Protein product: CASSHKTSGVSEQYF. The chain uses TRBV6-5 and TRBJ2-5; TRBD2 matches 11 bases. This CDR3 comprises 15 residues. Trimming at V came to 5 bases and at J to 11 bases, leaving 13 bases not matched to a gene. Germline loops: CDR1 MNHEY, CDR2 SVGAGI.

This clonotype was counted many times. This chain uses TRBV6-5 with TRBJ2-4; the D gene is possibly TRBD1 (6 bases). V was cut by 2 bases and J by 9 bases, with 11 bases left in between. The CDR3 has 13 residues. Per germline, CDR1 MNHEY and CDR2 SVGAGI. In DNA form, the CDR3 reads TGTGCCAGCAGTTACGAGGGGACAAGCATTCAGTACTTC. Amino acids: CASSYEGTSIQYF.

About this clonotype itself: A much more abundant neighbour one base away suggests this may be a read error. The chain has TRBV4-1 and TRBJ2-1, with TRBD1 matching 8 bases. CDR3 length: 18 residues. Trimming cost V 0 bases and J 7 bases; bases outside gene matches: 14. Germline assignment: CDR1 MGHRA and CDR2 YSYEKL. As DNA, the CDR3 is TGCGCCAGCAGCCAAGATCAGACGAGACAGGGGAAGACAAATGAGCAGTTCTTC. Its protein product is CASSQDQTRQGKTNEQFF.

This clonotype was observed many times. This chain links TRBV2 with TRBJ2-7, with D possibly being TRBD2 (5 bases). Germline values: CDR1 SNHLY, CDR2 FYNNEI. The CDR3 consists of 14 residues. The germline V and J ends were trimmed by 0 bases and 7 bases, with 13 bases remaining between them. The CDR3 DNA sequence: TGTGCCAGCAGTGAAGCCGGACTTCCTGGGGAGCAGTACTTC. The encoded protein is CASSEAGLPGEQYF.

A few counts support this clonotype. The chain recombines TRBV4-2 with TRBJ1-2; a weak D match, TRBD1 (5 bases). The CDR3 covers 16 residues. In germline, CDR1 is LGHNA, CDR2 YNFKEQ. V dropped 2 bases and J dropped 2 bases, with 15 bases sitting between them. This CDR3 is CASSQTGNPNNYGYTF. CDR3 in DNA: TGTGCCAGCAGCCAAACAGGAAACCCTAACAACTATGGCTACACCTTC.

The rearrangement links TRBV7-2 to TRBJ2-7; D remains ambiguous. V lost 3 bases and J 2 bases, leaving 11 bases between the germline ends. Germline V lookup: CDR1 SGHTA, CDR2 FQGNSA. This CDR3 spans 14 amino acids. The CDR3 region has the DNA TGTGCCAGCAGCTTCGGTGACACCACCTACGAGCAGTACTTC. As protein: CASSFGDTTYEQYF.

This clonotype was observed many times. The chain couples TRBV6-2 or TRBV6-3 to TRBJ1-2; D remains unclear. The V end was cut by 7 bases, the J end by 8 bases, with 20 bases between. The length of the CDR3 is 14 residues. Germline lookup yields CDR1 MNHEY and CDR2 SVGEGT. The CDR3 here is CASTMDGADLGYTF. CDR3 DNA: TGTGCCAGCACCATGGACGGCGCCGATTTGGGCTACACCTTC.

As DNA, the CDR3 is TGTGCCAGCAGCTCTCCGGACCGCCGCTACGAGCAGTACTTC. Translated, it gives CASSSPDRRYEQYF. The chain carries TRBV7-2 and TRBJ2-7; D gene ambiguous. CDR3 length equals 14 residues. The germline gives CDR1 SGHTA, CDR2 FQGNSA. V dropped 4 bases and J dropped 3 bases, with 13 bases sitting between them.

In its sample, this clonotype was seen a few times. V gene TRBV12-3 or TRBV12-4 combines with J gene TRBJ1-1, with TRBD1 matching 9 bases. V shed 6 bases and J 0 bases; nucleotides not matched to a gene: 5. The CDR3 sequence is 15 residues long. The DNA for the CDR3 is TGTGCCAGCAGAACAGGGGGCGCGGTGAACACTGAAGCTTTCTTT. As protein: CASRTGGAVNTEAFF.